This TCR beta chain emerged from a study of response to subunit inactivated influenza vaccine. Each CDR3 protein gets one entry after TCRdb re-called the RT-PCR reads with MiXCR. The data hold about 530,000 distinct CDR3 sequences, with 10% to 15% observed a single time. This clonotype showed up just a few times. Its cognate antigen is unknown. Overall study findings and caveats: The authors put forward the suggestion that each seasonal influenza vaccination may bring in only a limited number of new T cells.

The TCR originated in a man aged 50 to 59 who received an inactivated influenza vaccine. The input for sequencing was PBMCs from blood, taken 35 to 45 days after vaccination.

CDR3 region: CSPGTSQDTQYF. The CDR3 DNA reads TGCAGCCCCGGGACTTCACAAGATACGCAGTATTTT. This chain links TRBV20-1 with TRBJ2-3; D might be TRBD2 (6 bases). This CDR3 region has 12 residues. Germline CDR1 and CDR2: DFQATT and SNEGSKA (reference sequence).